The 14 T cell receptor beta chains below were found in one sample sequenced in a study of OX40 agonist ivuxolimab in advanced cancers. Sequencing was performed with immunoSEQ multiplex PCR; in TCRdb, only in-frame clones are kept and a portion is missing. The data show about 60,000 clones, roughly 84% seen once. The sample consisted of CD4+ or CD8+ T cells sorted from blood, taken in a trial of the OX40 agonist ivuxolimab. The source of these receptors is an adult with an advanced solid tumor such as melanoma, head and neck, liver or kidney cancer.

The chain recombines TRBV6-5 with TRBJ1-2; 7 bases map to TRBD1. Unmatched junction bases numbered 4, after V lost 6 bases and J lost 3 bases. Germline-derived CDR1 and CDR2 are MNHEY and SVGAGI. CDR3 length: 13 residues. CDR3 bases: TGTGCCAGCAGCATGGGACAGCACTATGGCTACACCTTC. This codes for CASSMGQHYGYTF.

The J gene is TRBJ1-6, the V gene TRBV11-3, with D unresolved. The CDR3 has 13 amino acids. CDR1 and CDR2 (germline): SGHNT, YENEEA. Trimming cost V 6 bases and J 7 bases, with 10 bases left between them. The CDR3 here is CASSSDPNSPLHF. CDR3 coding DNA: TGTGCCAGCAGTTCTGATCCGAATTCACCCCTCCACTTT.

This rearrangement joins TRBV7-9 to TRBJ2-3; no clear D. This CDR3 region has 16 residues. V was clipped by 2 bases and J by 4 bases, with 16 bases between them. CDR1 is SEHNR, CDR2 FQNEAQ, per germline (reference sequence). CDR3 coding DNA: TGTGCCAGCAGCTTATACATGGCCCCTGCGCCAGATACGCAGTATTTT. Its protein product is CASSLYMAPAPDTQYF.

The V call is TRBV19, the J call TRBJ2-3; D unclear. This CDR3 is built from 14 residues. Trimming took off 5 bases at V and 2 bases at J, with 11 bases between the two ends. The V gene's germline CDR1 is LNHDA and CDR2 SQIVND (reference sequence). Here the CDR3 DNA reads TGTGCCAGTAGTGTGGACCTCTACACAGATACGCAGTATTTT. Translated: CASSVDLYTDTQYF.

CDR3 coding DNA: TGTGCCAGCTCACCACGGATAACTAGATGGGAAACAGATACGCAGTATTTT. Encoded protein: CASSPRITRWETDTQYF. The gene calls are TRBV18 and TRBJ2-3; tentatively, D is TRBD2 (5 bases). This CDR3 is 17 amino acids long. CDR1 and CDR2 (germline): KGHSH, LQKENI. V was shortened by 1 base and J by 3 bases, with 17 bases between the two germline ends.

The V and J genes are TRBV15 and TRBJ2-3; D is possibly TRBD2 (6 bases). Trimming took off 5 bases at V and 1 base at J, with 19 bases between the two ends. The CDR3 sequence is 17 residues long. Germline CDR1 and CDR2: LNHNV and YYDKDF (reference sequence). CDR3 residues: CATSVGWNERGTDTQYF. CDR3 nucleotide sequence: TGTGCCACCAGCGTCGGGTGGAATGAGCGGGGCACAGATACGCAGTATTTT.

The chain joins TRBV7-9 to TRBJ2-7; D possibly corresponds to TRBD1 (5 bases). V lost 1 base and J lost 5, with 12 bases in between. In germline, CDR1 is SEHNR, CDR2 FQNEAQ (reference sequence). CDR3 length: 14 residues. CDR3 nucleotide sequence: TGTGCCAGCAGCTTAGGAGGCCAGGGTAACGAGCAGTACTTC. Translating gives CASSLGGQGNEQYF. Supplemented by reference TRBV7-9 and TRBJ2-7, the full variable domain reads DTGVSQNPRHKITKRGQNVTFRCDPISEHNRLYWYRQTLGQGPEFLTYFQNEAQLEKSRLLSDRFSAERPKGSFSTLEIQRTEQGDSAMYLCASSLGGQGNEQYFGPGTRLTVT.

V usage is TRBV19 and J usage is TRBJ1-4; D is unresolved. Germline V gives CDR1 LNHDA, CDR2 SQIVND (reference sequence). V lost 4 bases and J 8 bases, leaving 11 bases between the germline ends. This CDR3 region has 13 residues. The CDR3 loop is CASSRGREEKLFF. The CDR3 bases are TGTGCCAGTAGTAGAGGGAGGGAGGAAAAACTGTTTTTT.

This clone was picked up one time. The V gene is TRBV7-9, the J gene TRBJ1-2, with D unclear. Germline values: CDR1 SEHNR, CDR2 FQNEAQ (reference sequence). The CDR3 runs 14 residues. Trimming removed 2 bases at V and 4 bases at J, with 11 bases between. The CDR3, as DNA: TGTGCCAGCAGCTTACCGGACGGCTTCTATGGCTACACCTTC. Its protein product is CASSLPDGFYGYTF.

V and J are TRBV7-9 and TRBJ2-1; 8 bases align to TRBD2. This CDR3 is 14 amino acids long. CDR1 is SEHNR, CDR2 FQNEAQ, per germline (reference sequence). CDR3 bases: TGTGCAAATCGGGGGGGGTACTCCTACAATGAGCAGTTCTTC. Its protein product is CANRGGYSYNEQFF.

This rearrangement joins TRBV5-6 to TRBJ1-2; D unresolved. Germline CDR1 and CDR2: SGHDT and YYEEEE. The CDR3 is 14 residues long. V lost 5 bases to trimming and J lost 7 bases, with 18 bases between them. CDR3 region: CASRVMGGRGGYTF. For the CDR3, the DNA is TGTGCCAGCAGAGTCATGGGCGGACGGGGTGGCTACACCTTC.

The rearrangement links TRBV5-6 to TRBJ2-3; the match to TRBD2 covers 8 bases. The length of the CDR3 is 15 residues. Germline trimming cut 5 bases from V and 0 bases from J; bases unmatched to any gene: 5. CDR1 and CDR2 (germline): SGHDT, YYEEEE. Here the CDR3 DNA reads TGTGCCAGCAGTCCTACGGGGGGGAGCACAGATACGCAGTATTTT. Encoded protein: CASSPTGGSTDTQYF. Using reference TRBV5-6 and TRBJ2-3 for the parts outside the CDR3, the full variable domain is DAGVTQSPTHLIKTRGQQVTLRCSPKSGHDTVSWYQQALGQGPQFIFQYYEEEERQRGNFPDRFSGHQFPNYSSELNVNALLLGDSALYLCASSPTGGSTDTQYFGPGTRLTVL.

The chain has TRBV6-5 and TRBJ2-6; D may be TRBD2 (5 bases). V was trimmed by 5 bases and J by 1 base, leaving 6 bases between them. The CDR3 length is 14 residues. Germline values: CDR1 MNHEY, CDR2 SVGAGI. The CDR3 DNA reads TGTGCCAGCAGTACGGGGTCTGGGGCCAACGTCCTGACTTTC. The encoded protein is CASSTGSGANVLTF.

This clone showed up just once. The V and J genes are TRBV5-1 and TRBJ2-7; the D gene is possibly TRBD1 (6 bases). Germline loops: CDR1 SGHRS, CDR2 YFSETQ. This CDR3 has 16 amino acids. With 0 bases removed from V and 2 bases from J, the gap between germline ends came to 15 bases. This CDR3 is CASSLAWAGAPYEQYF. The CDR3 DNA reads as TGCGCCAGCAGCTTGGCCTGGGCAGGGGCCCCCTACGAGCAGTACTTC.